This T cell receptor (beta chain) was obtained from a study of neoadjuvant nivolumab and ipilimumab in lung cancer. CDR1 is SEHNR, CDR2 FQNEAQ, per germline (reference sequence). This CDR3 has 13 amino acids. V lost 0 bases, J lost 3 bases, and 5 bases lay in between. Libraries were prepared by immunoSEQ multiplex PCR; TCRdb keeps only in-frame clonotypes and omits some of them. The sample consists of about 26,000 clones, 80% to 85% of them appearing once. As for this clone: The antigen is undetermined.

Findings and limits, study-wide: TCR richness and clonality were higher in tumors than adjacent uninvolved lung. Only a small number of samples underwent TCR sequencing. Only two of four nivolumab-treated tumors gained richness and clonality by surgery. Blood richness before therapy tracked richness in tumors resected after neoadjuvant therapy.

The material sequenced was tumor tissue, taken after neoadjuvant nivolumab, alone or with ipilimumab, at or shortly before surgery. The clonotype was recovered from an adult with non-small cell lung cancer. V gene TRBV7-9 combines with J gene TRBJ2-5; D may be TRBD1 (5 bases). CDR3 amino acids: CASSLAREETQYF. For the CDR3, the DNA is TGTGCCAGCAGCTTAGCCAGGGAAGAGACCCAGTACTTC.